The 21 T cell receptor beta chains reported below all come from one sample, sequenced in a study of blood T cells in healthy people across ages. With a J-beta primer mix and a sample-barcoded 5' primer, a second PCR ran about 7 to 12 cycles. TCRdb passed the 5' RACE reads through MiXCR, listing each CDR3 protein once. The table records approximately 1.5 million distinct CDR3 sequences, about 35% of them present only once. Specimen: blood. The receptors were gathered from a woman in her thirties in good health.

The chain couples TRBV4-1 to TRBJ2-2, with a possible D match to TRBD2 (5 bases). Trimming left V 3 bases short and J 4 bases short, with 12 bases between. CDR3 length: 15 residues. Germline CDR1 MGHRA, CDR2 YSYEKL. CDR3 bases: TGCGCCAGCAGCCAGGCAGCGACTACCACCGGGGAGCTGTTTTTT. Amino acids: CASSQAATTTGELFF.

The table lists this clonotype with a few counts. The CDR3 nucleotides read TGCAGTGCTAGAGAGGGGTCCACTAATGAAAAACTGTTTTTT. It codes for CSAREGSTNEKLFF. The chain has TRBV20-1 and TRBJ1-4; D is uncertain. V was clipped by 0 bases and J by 2 bases, with 7 bases between them. Per germline, CDR1 DFQATT and CDR2 SNEGSKA (reference sequence). The CDR3 covers 14 residues.

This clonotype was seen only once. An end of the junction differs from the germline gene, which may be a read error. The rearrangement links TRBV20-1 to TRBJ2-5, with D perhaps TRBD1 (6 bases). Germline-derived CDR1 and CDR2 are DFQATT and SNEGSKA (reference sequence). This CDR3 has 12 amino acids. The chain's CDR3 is CGARGGKETQYF. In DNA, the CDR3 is TGCGGTGCTAGAGGGGGAAAAGAGACCCAGTACTTC.

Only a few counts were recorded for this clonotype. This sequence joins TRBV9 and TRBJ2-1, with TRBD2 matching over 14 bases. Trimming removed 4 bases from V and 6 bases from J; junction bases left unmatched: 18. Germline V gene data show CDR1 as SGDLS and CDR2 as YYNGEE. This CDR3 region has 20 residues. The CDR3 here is CASSPEGLAGALKMANEQFF. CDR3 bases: TGTGCCAGCAGCCCAGAGGGACTAGCGGGGGCCCTTAAAATGGCCAATGAGCAGTTCTTC.

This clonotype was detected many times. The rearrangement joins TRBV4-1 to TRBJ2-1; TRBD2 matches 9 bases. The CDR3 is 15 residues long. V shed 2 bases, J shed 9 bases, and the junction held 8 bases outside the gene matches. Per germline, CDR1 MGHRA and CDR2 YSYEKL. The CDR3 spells CASSQNGGGALEQFF. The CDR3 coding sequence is TGCGCCAGCAGCCAAAACGGCGGGGGGGCCCTTGAGCAGTTCTTC.

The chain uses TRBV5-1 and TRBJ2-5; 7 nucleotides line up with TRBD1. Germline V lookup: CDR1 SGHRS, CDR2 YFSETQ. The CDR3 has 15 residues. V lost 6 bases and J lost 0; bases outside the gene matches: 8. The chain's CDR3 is CASTTIGTDQETQYF. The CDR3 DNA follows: TGCGCCAGCACCACTATCGGGACAGACCAAGAGACCCAGTACTTC. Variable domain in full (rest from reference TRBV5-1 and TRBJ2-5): KAGVTQTPRYLIKTRGQQVTLSCSPISGHRSVSWYQQTPGQGLQFLFEYFSETQRNKGNFPGRFSGRQFSNSRSEMNVSTLELGDSALYLCASTTIGTDQETQYFGPGTRLLVL.

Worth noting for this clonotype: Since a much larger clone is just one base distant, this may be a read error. CDR3 in amino acids: CTSSLKLAHDYEQYF. The CDR3 nucleotides read TGTACCAGCAGTTTGAAACTAGCCCATGACTACGAGCAGTACTTC. The chain links TRBV12-3 or TRBV12-4 to TRBJ2-7; maybe TRBD2 (6 bases). The CDR3 is made up of 15 amino acids.

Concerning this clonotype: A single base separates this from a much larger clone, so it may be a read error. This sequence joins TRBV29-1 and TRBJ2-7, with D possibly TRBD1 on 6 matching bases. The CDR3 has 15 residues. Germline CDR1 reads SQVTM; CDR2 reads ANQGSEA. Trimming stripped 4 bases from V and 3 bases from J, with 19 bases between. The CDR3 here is CSVAGYGARGYEQYF. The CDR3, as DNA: TGCAGCGTTGCCGGGTACGGGGCCAGGGGCTACGAGCAGTACTTC.

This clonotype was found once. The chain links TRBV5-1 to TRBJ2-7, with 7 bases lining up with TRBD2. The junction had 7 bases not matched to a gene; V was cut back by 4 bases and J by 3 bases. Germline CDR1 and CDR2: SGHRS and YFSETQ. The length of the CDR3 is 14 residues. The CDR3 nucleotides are TGCGCCAGCAGCCGCTTTGGGGGGGGCTACGAGCAGTACTTC. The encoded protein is CASSRFGGGYEQYF. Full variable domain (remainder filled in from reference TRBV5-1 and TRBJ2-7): KAGVTQTPRYLIKTRGQQVTLSCSPISGHRSVSWYQQTPGQGLQFLFEYFSETQRNKGNFPGRFSGRQFSNSRSEMNVSTLELGDSALYLCASSRFGGGYEQYFGPGTRLTVT.

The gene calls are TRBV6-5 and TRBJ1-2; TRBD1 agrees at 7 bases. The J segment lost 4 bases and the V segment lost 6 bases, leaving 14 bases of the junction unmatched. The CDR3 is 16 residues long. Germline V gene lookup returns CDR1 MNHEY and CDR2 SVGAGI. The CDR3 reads CASSYHYQGEGYGYTF. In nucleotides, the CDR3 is TGTGCCAGCAGCTATCATTACCAGGGGGAAGGCTATGGCTACACCTTC.

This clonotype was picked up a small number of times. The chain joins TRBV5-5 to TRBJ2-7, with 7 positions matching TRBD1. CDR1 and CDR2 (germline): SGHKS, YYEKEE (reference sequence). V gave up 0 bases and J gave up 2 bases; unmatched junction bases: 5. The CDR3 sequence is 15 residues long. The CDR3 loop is CASSLEPGQAYEQYF. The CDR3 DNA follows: TGTGCCAGCAGCTTGGAACCAGGACAGGCCTACGAGCAGTACTTC.

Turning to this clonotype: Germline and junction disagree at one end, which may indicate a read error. The CDR3 sequence: CTISESLEQFF. CDR3 bases: TGTACCATCAGTGAGTCGCTAGAGCAGTTCTTC. The V call is TRBV10-3, the J call TRBJ2-1; D ambiguous. Germline V gene sequence: CDR1 ENHRY, CDR2 SYGVKD. The CDR3 has 11 amino acids.

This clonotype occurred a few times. As DNA, the CDR3 is TGCGCCAGCAGCTTGGACGCCAGACCTGGGGCCAACGTCCTGACTTTC. Encoded protein: CASSLDARPGANVLTF. The chain joins TRBV5-1 to TRBJ2-6; D remains unclear. The CDR3 has 16 residues. CDR1 is SGHRS, CDR2 YFSETQ, per germline. Trimming stripped 0 bases from V and 2 bases from J, with 9 bases between.

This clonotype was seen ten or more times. The CDR3 loop reads CASRGGAGSLEGYTF. CDR3 DNA sequence: TGTGCCAGCAGGGGGGGAGCGGGATCGTTAGAGGGCTACACCTTC. V is TRBV12-3 or TRBV12-4 and J is TRBJ1-2, with D tentatively TRBD1 (5 bases). The CDR3 covers 15 residues. V lost 6 bases and J lost 8, with 22 bases in between.

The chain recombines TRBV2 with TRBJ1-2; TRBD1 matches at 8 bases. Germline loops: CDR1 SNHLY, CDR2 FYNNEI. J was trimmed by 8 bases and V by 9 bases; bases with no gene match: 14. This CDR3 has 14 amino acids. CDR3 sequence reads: CASSSGQGPGGYTF. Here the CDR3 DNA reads TGTGCCAGTAGCTCCGGACAGGGCCCTGGGGGCTACACCTTC.

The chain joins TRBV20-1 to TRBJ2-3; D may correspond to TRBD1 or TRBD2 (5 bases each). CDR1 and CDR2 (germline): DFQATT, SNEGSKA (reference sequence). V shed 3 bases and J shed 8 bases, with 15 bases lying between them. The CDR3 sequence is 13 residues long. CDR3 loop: CSASYRDRGTQYF. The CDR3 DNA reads TGCAGTGCTAGTTACCGGGACCGTGGTACGCAGTATTTT.

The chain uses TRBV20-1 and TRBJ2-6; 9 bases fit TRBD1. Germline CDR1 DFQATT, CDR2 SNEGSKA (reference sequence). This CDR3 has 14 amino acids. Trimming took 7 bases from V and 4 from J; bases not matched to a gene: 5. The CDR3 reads CSDTQGAGANVLTF. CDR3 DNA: TGCAGTGACACACAGGGGGCGGGGGCCAACGTCCTGACTTTC.

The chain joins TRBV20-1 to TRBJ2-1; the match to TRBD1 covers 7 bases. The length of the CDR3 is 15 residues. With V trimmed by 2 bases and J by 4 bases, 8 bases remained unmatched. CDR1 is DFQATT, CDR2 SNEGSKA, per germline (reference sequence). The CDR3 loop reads CSARTDRVKYNEQFF. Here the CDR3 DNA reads TGCAGTGCTAGAACCGACAGGGTAAAGTACAATGAGCAGTTCTTC.

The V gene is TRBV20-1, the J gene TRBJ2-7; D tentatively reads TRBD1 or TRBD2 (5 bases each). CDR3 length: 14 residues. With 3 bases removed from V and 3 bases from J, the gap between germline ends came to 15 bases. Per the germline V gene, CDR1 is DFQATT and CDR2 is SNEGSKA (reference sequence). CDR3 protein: CSARESGAFYEQYF. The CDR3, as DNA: TGCAGTGCTAGGGAATCCGGGGCTTTCTACGAGCAGTACTTC.

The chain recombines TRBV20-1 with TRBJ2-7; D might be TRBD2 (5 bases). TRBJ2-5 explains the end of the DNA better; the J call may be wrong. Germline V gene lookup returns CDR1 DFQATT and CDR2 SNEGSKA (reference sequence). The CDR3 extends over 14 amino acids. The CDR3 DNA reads TGCAGTGCTAAATCGCCCGTCGGGGTGTGGACCCAGTACTTC. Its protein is CSAKSPVGVWTQYF.

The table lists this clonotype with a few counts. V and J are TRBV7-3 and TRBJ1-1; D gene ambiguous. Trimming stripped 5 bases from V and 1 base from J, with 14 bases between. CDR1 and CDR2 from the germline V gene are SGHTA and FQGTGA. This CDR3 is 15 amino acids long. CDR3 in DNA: TGTGCCAGCAGCCCTGGAGGGCCGGAGAACACTGAAGCTTTCTTT. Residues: CASSPGGPENTEAFF.